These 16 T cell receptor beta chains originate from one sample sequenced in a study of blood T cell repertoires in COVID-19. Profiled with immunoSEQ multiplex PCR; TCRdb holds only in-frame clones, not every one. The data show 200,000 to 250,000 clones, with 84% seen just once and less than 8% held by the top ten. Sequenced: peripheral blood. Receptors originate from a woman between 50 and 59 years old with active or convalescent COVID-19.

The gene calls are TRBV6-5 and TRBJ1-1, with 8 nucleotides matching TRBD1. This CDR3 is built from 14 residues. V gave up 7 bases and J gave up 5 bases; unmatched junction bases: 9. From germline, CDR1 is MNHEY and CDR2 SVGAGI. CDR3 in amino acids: CASTGQGGFTEAFF. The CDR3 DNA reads TGTGCCAGCACCGGACAGGGAGGTTTTACTGAAGCTTTCTTT.

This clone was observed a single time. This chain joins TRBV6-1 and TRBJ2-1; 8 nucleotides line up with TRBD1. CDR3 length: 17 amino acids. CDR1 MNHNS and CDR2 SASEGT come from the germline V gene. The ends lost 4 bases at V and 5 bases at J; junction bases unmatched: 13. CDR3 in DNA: TGTGCCAGCAGTGGGGAGACAGGGGCGAGAGGGGACAATGAGCAGTTCTTC. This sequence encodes CASSGETGARGDNEQFF.

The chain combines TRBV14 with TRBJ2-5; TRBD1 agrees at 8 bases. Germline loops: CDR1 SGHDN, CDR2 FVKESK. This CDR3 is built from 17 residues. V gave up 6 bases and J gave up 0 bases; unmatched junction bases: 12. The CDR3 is CASSLFGTGLYQETQYF. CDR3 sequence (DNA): TGTGCCAGCAGTCTGTTTGGGACAGGATTGTACCAAGAGACCCAGTACTTC.

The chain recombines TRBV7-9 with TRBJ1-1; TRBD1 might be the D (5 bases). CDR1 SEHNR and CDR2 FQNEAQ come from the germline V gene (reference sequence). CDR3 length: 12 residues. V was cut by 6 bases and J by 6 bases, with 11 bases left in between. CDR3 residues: CASRQGRAEAFF. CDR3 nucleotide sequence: TGTGCCAGCAGGCAGGGTCGCGCTGAAGCTTTCTTT.

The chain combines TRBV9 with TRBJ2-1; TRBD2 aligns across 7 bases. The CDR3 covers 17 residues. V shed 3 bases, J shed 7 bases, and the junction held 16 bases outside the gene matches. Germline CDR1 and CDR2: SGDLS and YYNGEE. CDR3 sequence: CASSATPGGSRGNEQFF. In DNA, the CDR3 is TGTGCCAGCAGCGCCACACCCGGGGGGTCGCGGGGTAATGAGCAGTTCTTC.

In DNA form, the CDR3 reads TGTGCCAGCAGTCCTACAGCAGGGGGCGCCTCCTACGAGCAGTACGTC. Its translation: CASSPTAGGASYEQYV. This sequence joins TRBV27 and TRBJ2-7, with TRBD1 identical over 8 bases. The CDR3 loop spans 16 amino acids. Germline lookup yields CDR1 MNHEY and CDR2 SMNVEV (reference sequence). V was pared by 5 bases and J by 0 bases, with 9 bases of the junction left unmatched.

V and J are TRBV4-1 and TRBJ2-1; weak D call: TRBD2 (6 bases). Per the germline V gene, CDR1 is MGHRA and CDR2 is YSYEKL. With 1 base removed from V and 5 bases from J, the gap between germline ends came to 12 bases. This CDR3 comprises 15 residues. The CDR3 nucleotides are TGCGCCAGCAGCCAAGTGGCGGGAAGGGACAATGAGCAGTTCTTC. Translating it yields CASSQVAGRDNEQFF.

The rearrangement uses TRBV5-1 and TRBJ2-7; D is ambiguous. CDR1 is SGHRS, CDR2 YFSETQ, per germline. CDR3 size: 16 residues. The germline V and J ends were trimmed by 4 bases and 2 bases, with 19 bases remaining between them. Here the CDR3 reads CASSPLVQPDPYEQYF. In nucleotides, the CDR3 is TGCGCCAGCAGCCCGCTAGTACAACCCGACCCCTACGAGCAGTACTTC.

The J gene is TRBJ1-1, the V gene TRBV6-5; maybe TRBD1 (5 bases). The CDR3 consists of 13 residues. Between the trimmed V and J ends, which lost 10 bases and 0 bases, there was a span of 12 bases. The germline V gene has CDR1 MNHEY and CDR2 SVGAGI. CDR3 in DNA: TGTGCCACCACCCGGGGGATGAACACTGAAGCTTTCTTT. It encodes CATTRGMNTEAFF.

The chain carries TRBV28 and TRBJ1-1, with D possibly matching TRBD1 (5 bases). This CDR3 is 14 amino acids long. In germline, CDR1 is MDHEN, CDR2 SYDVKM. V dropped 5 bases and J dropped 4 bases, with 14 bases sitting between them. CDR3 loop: CASSPSRRGTEAFF. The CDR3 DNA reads TGTGCCAGCAGTCCCTCAAGGAGGGGCACTGAAGCTTTCTTT.

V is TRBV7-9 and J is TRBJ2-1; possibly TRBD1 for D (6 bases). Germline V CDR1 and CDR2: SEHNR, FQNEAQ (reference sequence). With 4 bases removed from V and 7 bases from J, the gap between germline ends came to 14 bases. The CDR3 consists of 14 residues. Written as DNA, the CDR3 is TGTGCCAGCAGCTCGGGAACAGGGTGGAATGAGCAGTTCTTC. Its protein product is CASSSGTGWNEQFF.

CDR3 in amino acids: CASSDAEGRYGYTF. The CDR3 DNA sequence: TGTGCCAGCAGTGACGCGGAAGGGAGGTATGGCTACACCTTC. The V call is TRBV25-1, the J call TRBJ1-2, with D uncertain. This CDR3 region has 14 residues. V gave up 3 bases and J gave up 5 bases, with 13 bases separating them. Germline CDR1 and CDR2: MGHDK and SYGVNS.

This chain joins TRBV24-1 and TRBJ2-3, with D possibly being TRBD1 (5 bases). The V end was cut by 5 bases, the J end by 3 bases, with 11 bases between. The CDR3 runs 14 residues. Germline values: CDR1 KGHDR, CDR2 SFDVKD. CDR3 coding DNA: TGTGCCACCAGTGGTGTCAGGGCGACAGATACGCAGTATTTT. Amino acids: CATSGVRATDTQYF.

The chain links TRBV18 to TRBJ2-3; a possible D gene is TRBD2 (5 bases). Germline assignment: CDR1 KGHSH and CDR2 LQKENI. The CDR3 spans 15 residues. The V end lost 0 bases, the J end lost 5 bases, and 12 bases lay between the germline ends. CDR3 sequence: CASSPPVARKDTQYF. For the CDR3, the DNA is TGTGCCAGCTCACCACCGGTAGCGAGAAAAGATACGCAGTATTTT.

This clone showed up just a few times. This CDR3 reads CASSQRGGPTNYGYTF. The CDR3 DNA reads TGTGCCAGCAGCCAACGTGGTGGGCCCACTAACTATGGCTACACCTTC. This sequence joins TRBV3-1 (or the pseudogene TRBV3-2) and TRBJ1-2; D remains ambiguous. The germline CDR1 and CDR2 sequences are LGHDT and YNNKEL (reference sequence). The CDR3 loop spans 16 amino acids. V was cut by 2 bases and J by 0 bases, with 13 bases left in between.

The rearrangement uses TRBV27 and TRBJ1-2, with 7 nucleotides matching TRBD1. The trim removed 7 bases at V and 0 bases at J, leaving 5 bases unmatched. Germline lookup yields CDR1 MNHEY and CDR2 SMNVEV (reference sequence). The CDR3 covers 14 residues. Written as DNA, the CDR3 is TGTGCCAGCAAACCCGGGACAGCTAACTATGGCTACACCTTC. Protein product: CASKPGTANYGYTF.